This TCR beta chain derives from a study of blood T cells in healthy people across ages. Whole-study results and caveats: It was not known whether donors were CMV positive (a possible confounder of expanded clonotype changes). Unsorted PBMCs prevented conclusive naive versus antigen-experienced comparison.

This clonotype came up a few times. What it binds is not known. Then a second PCR, running roughly 7 to 12 cycles, was carried out with a sample-barcoded 5' primer and a J-beta primer mix. TCRdb re-called the 5' RACE reads with MiXCR, one entry per CDR3 protein. The sample shows roughly 800,000 distinct CDR3 sequences, roughly 60% of them seen only once. The germline CDR1 and CDR2 sequences are SQVTM and ANQGSEA. The CDR3 contains 13 residues. V lost 7 bases to trimming and J lost 11 bases, with 22 bases between them. V gene TRBV29-1 combines with J gene TRBJ2-3; D not resolved. The clonotype originates from a man younger than 45 in good health. Sequences were obtained from blood. In DNA form, the CDR3 reads TGCAGCGCCAAAAGAGGAACCGCTGGCGGGCAGTATTTT. It specifies CSAKRGTAGGQYF.